This TCR beta chain was sequenced during a study of T-cell memory formation after mild COVID-19. Study as a whole: Clusters of TCRs were largely donor specific. Findings and caveats of the study: Day 15 to 85 contracting clones showed balanced CD4/CD8; later expanders leaned CD4+. CM and EM subsets held most contracting CD4+ clones; EMRA held CD8+ ones.

5'RACE primed from the constant segment yielded TCR alpha and TCR beta cDNA libraries bearing sample barcodes and UMIs. In TCRdb, the 5' RACE reads were re-called with MiXCR into one record per CDR3 protein. This table holds roughly 310,000 distinct CDR3 sequences, around 15% found once. This clonotype was recorded at least ten times. Its antigen remains unidentified. There are 13 residues in the CDR3. V lost 6 bases and J lost 0, with 9 bases in between. Sequencing was carried out using PBMCs or a T cell subset sorted from them (not recorded which). The receptor was isolated from a man aged 18 to 29 who had mild COVID-19 (a few samples of this study predate the infection). Cell type and time point are not known. The chain is built from TRBV12-3 or TRBV12-4 and TRBJ2-7; D is unclear. The CDR3 region is CASSPRSSYEQYF. CDR3 in DNA: TGTGCCAGCAGCCCCAGGAGCTCCTACGAGCAGTACTTC.